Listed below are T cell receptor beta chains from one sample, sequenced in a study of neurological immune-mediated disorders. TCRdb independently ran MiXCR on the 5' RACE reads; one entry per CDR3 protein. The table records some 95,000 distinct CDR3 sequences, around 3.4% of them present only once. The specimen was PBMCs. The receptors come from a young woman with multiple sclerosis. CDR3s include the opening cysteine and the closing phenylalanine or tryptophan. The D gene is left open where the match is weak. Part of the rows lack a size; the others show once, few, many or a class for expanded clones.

CDR3 DNA: TGTGCCTGGAGTGTCGGAGGGATCTCCTCTTTTTTCTTC
CDR3 protein: CAWSVGGISSFFF
clone size: .
J gene: TRBJ2-7
D gene: .
V gene: TRBV30

CDR3 DNA: TGTGCCAGCAGCTGGAAAGGACAGCCAAATGGCTACACCTTC
CDR3 protein: CASSWKGQPNGYTF
clone size: many
J gene: TRBJ1-2
D gene: .
V gene: TRBV7-2

CDR3 DNA: TGTGCCAGCAGTAATGGACTAGCGGGTGTACAGTTCTTC
CDR3 protein: CASSNGLAGVQFF
clone size: many
J gene: TRBJ2-1
D gene: TRBD2
V gene: TRBV6-5

CDR3 DNA: TGTGCCAGCAGCCCCAGAGGCAGGGAGGTGGATGAGCAGTTCTTC
CDR3 protein: CASSPRGREVDEQFF
clone size: many
J gene: TRBJ2-1
D gene: .
V gene: TRBV6-2/TRBV6-3

CDR3 DNA: TGTGCCAGCAGCTTACCTGGGACAGGGCACTCACCCCTCCACTTT
CDR3 protein: CASSLPGTGHSPLHF
clone size: many
J gene: TRBJ1-6
D gene: TRBD1
V gene: TRBV7-9

CDR3 DNA: TGTGCCAGCAGCAAAGTAGGGACCCTCAAGCCCTACGAGCAGTACTTC
CDR3 protein: CASSKVGTLKPYEQYF
clone size: many
J gene: TRBJ2-7
D gene: .
V gene: TRBV21-1

CDR3 DNA: TGCGCCAGCAGCTTCCGGGACAGGGATCTTAATGAGCAGTTCTTC
CDR3 protein: CASSFRDRDLNEQFF
clone size: many
J gene: TRBJ2-1
D gene: TRBD1
V gene: TRBV5-1

CDR3 DNA: TGTGCCAGCAGCTTTTGGGACAGGGATACCACCGGGGAGCTGTTTTTT
CDR3 protein: CASSFWDRDTTGELFF
clone size: many
J gene: TRBJ2-2
D gene: TRBD1
V gene: TRBV11-1

CDR3 DNA: TGTGCCAGCAGCGTGGGTCCAACTAGCGGGAGGGGGGAGACCCAGTACTTC
CDR3 protein: CASSVGPTSGRGETQYF
clone size: many
J gene: TRBJ2-5
D gene: TRBD2
V gene: TRBV9

CDR3 DNA: TGTGCCAGCAGTTCTCAGGTTGGGTTAAAGACCCAGTACTTC
CDR3 protein: CASSSQVGLKTQYF
clone size: many
J gene: TRBJ2-5
D gene: .
V gene: TRBV28

CDR3 DNA: TGTGCCAGCAGTCCAAGGACAGAGTCCTACGAGCAGTACTTC
CDR3 protein: CASSPRTESYEQYF
clone size: many
J gene: TRBJ2-7
D gene: .
V gene: TRBV12-3/TRBV12-4

CDR3 DNA: TGTGCCAGCTGGGACAGGGGAGATGTCTACACCTTC
CDR3 protein: CASWDRGDVYTF
clone size: .
J gene: TRBJ1-2
D gene: TRBD1
V gene: TRBV5-6

CDR3 DNA: TGTGCCAGCAGCTTTACGAACAGGGGCAACACTGAAGCTTTCTTT
CDR3 protein: CASSFTNRGNTEAFF
clone size: many
J gene: TRBJ1-1
D gene: TRBD1
V gene: TRBV5-5

CDR3 DNA: TGTGCCAGCAGCATCCAACAGGGGACTGAAGCTTTCTTT
CDR3 protein: CASSIQQGTEAFF
clone size: many
J gene: TRBJ1-1
D gene: TRBD1
V gene: TRBV7-6

CDR3 DNA: TGTGCCAGCAGTTTAGGGGGTGTCACTGAAGCTTTCTTT
CDR3 protein: CASSLGGVTEAFF
clone size: many
J gene: TRBJ1-1
D gene: .
V gene: TRBV27

CDR3 DNA: TGCAGCGCCCGTAATGATCGGGGCTACACCTTC
CDR3 protein: CSARNDRGYTF
clone size: many
J gene: TRBJ1-2
D gene: .
V gene: TRBV29-1

CDR3 DNA: TGCAGTGCCAGGGGGAATCAGCCCCAGCATTTT
CDR3 protein: CSARGNQPQHF
clone size: many
J gene: TRBJ1-5
D gene: TRBD1
V gene: TRBV20-1

CDR3 DNA: TGTGCCAGTAGTACGGGAGTGAACACTGAAGCTTTCTTT
CDR3 protein: CASSTGVNTEAFF
clone size: many
J gene: TRBJ1-1
D gene: .
V gene: TRBV19

CDR3 DNA: TGCAGTGGTGTGGGGGGTATGAATCAGCCCCAGCATTTT
CDR3 protein: CSGVGGMNQPQHF
clone size: many
J gene: TRBJ1-5
D gene: .
V gene: TRBV20-1

CDR3 DNA: TGTGCCAGCAGTTCGGGGCTCGAGGACACCGGGGAGCTGTTTTTT
CDR3 protein: CASSSGLEDTGELFF
clone size: many
J gene: TRBJ2-2
D gene: .
V gene: TRBV25-1

CDR3 DNA: TGTGCCAGCAGACAAACCGGGGTCTACGAGCAGTACTTC
CDR3 protein: CASRQTGVYEQYF
clone size: many
J gene: TRBJ2-7
D gene: .
V gene: TRBV5-5

CDR3 DNA: TGTGCCACCAGCAGAGAAATCAGCTCCTACGAGCAGTACTTC
CDR3 protein: CATSREISSYEQYF
clone size: many
J gene: TRBJ2-7
D gene: .
V gene: TRBV15

CDR3 DNA: TGCAGTGCTAGAAGGAGCAACACAGATACGCAGTATTTT
CDR3 protein: CSARRSNTDTQYF
clone size: few
J gene: TRBJ2-3
D gene: .
V gene: TRBV20-1

CDR3 DNA: TGTGCCAGCAGCCAAGCTTTCCGGGATACGCAGTATTTT
CDR3 protein: CASSQAFRDTQYF
clone size: many
J gene: TRBJ2-3
D gene: .
V gene: TRBV14

CDR3 DNA: TGTGCCAGCAGTTACTCGAGTACTAGCGGGGACCACACAGATACGCAGTATTTT
CDR3 protein: CASSYSSTSGDHTDTQYF
clone size: .
J gene: TRBJ2-3
D gene: TRBD2
V gene: TRBV6-2/TRBV6-3

CDR3 DNA: TGTGCCAGCAGAGAATCTACGGCTGAAGCTTTCTTT
CDR3 protein: CASRESTAEAFF
clone size: many
J gene: TRBJ1-1
D gene: .
V gene: TRBV2

CDR3 DNA: TGTGCCAGCAGCTTAGCAGGGGTCGAGACCCAGTACTTC
CDR3 protein: CASSLAGVETQYF
clone size: many
J gene: TRBJ2-5
D gene: .
V gene: TRBV7-9

CDR3 DNA: TGTGCCAGCAGTGAATCTGGGCGTTATGGCTACACCTTC
CDR3 protein: CASSESGRYGYTF
clone size: many
J gene: TRBJ1-2
D gene: .
V gene: TRBV6-1

CDR3 DNA: TGTGCCAGCAGTTACTCGAGTCCTGACAGGGGTCCAGATACGCAGTATTTT
CDR3 protein: CASSYSSPDRGPDTQYF
clone size: .
J gene: TRBJ2-3
D gene: TRBD1
V gene: TRBV6-5

CDR3 DNA: TGTGCCAGCAGCTTAAACGAGCCAGGGAACTGGGAGACCCAGTACTTC
CDR3 protein: CASSLNEPGNWETQYF
clone size: many
J gene: TRBJ2-5
D gene: .
V gene: TRBV7-7

CDR3 DNA: TGCAGTGCCACCCCCGGGACCGGGGTCGAGCAGTACTTC
CDR3 protein: CSATPGTGVEQYF
clone size: many
J gene: TRBJ2-7
D gene: .
V gene: TRBV20-1

CDR3 DNA: TGCAGTGCTCGCCGCCCAAATCAGCCCCAGCATTTT
CDR3 protein: CSARRPNQPQHF
clone size: many
J gene: TRBJ1-5
D gene: .
V gene: TRBV20-1

CDR3 DNA: TGTGCCAGCAGCGCCGTGGGGGGTAGCAATCAGCCCCAGCATTTT
CDR3 protein: CASSAVGGSNQPQHF
clone size: many
J gene: TRBJ1-5
D gene: .
V gene: TRBV7-2

CDR3 DNA: TGTGCCAGCAGCTTAGCGCACAGTTACACTGAAGCTTTCTTT
CDR3 protein: CASSLAHSYTEAFF
clone size: many
J gene: TRBJ1-1
D gene: .
V gene: TRBV7-2

CDR3 DNA: TGCGCCAGCAGCTTAAGACTAGCGGGGCCGTCCTACGAGCAGTACTTC
CDR3 protein: CASSLRLAGPSYEQYF
clone size: many
J gene: TRBJ2-7
D gene: TRBD2
V gene: TRBV5-1

CDR3 DNA: TGTGCCAGCAGTTATCCCAGTGCCGAGCAGTACTTC
CDR3 protein: CASSYPSAEQYF
clone size: many
J gene: TRBJ2-7
D gene: .
V gene: TRBV7-2

CDR3 DNA: TGTGCCAGCAGCCTCCCAGGGCCCGAAAAACTGTTTTTT
CDR3 protein: CASSLPGPEKLFF
clone size: many
J gene: TRBJ1-4
D gene: .
V gene: TRBV5-6

CDR3 DNA: TGTGCCAGCAGCCAAGATCAGCGGTACGGGCGGCCTGCTAGCGCTGAAGCTTTCTTT
CDR3 protein: CASSQDQRYGRPASAEAFF
clone size: many
J gene: TRBJ1-1
D gene: .
V gene: TRBV3-1

CDR3 DNA: TGTGCCAGCAGTTCCGGGACGGTGGGTATTAAGCCCCAGCATTTT
CDR3 protein: CASSSGTVGIKPQHF
clone size: many
J gene: TRBJ1-5
D gene: .
V gene: TRBV6-6